This T cell receptor (beta chain) stems from a study of blood T cell repertoires in COVID-19. Overall study: COVID-19 samples from acute and convalescent phases originated in the United States, Italy and Spain. In each case, the material was cDNA or gDNA derived from T cells, B-cell-depleted T cells, or PBMCs.

The CDR3 is 15 residues long. V dropped 1 base and J dropped 8 bases, with 14 bases sitting between them. CDR1 and CDR2 from the germline V gene are MNHEY and SVGAGI. Methods used by the authors: How many nucleated cells were present was estimated from reference gene primer amplification. The protocol was immunoSEQ multiplex PCR, while the TCRdb copy is restricted to in-frame clones and leaves out a portion. V and J calls and clone size are given by that table; D and trimming were obtained from the DNA. Of over 60,000 clones listed, 65% to 90% are singletons. Sequencing was performed on peripheral blood. J is TRBJ1-4 and V is TRBV6-5; tentative D call: TRBD1 (6 bases). The TCR originated in a man aged 65 to 85 with active or convalescent COVID-19. CDR3 sequence: CASSYLGGVFEKLFF. The CDR3 coding sequence is TGTGCCAGCAGTTACTTAGGGGGGGTATTCGAAAAACTGTTTTTT.